This is a list of T cell receptor beta chains from one sample in a study of molecular identifiers for immune sequencing clone quantification. TCRdb processed the PCR reads anew with MiXCR; each CDR3 protein has one entry. The sample lists approximately 590,000 distinct CDR3 sequences; 25% were seen once. The sequenced material came from naive CD8+ T cells from blood, with Jurkat cell RNA spiked in. These receptor sequences come from a human donor in good health. Some libraries in this study had Jurkat cell RNA spiked in. Both conserved end residues are part of each CDR3. A D gene is named only where the DNA matches it firmly. Clone size is not always given. Where it is, it says once, few, many or a class for expanded clones.

v_call	d_call	clone_size	j_call	cdr3_aa	cdr3_nt
TRBV7-9	-	many	TRBJ2-1	CASSLAGEQFF	TGTGCCAGCAGCTTAGCCGGTGAGCAGTTCTTC
TRBV2	-	-	TRBJ1-5	CASSPTIQPQHF	TGTGCCAGCAGTCCCACCATTCAGCCCCAGCATTTT
TRBV2	TRBD2	many	TRBJ2-1	CASRLGEREGRGNEQFF	TGTGCCAGCCGTCTGGGGGAGCGGGAGGGCCGTGGCAATGAGCAGTTCTTC
TRBV7-2	-	many	TRBJ1-5	CASSLWNQPQHF	TGTGCCAGCAGCTTATGGAATCAGCCCCAGCATTTT
TRBV10-2	TRBD1	few	TRBJ2-7	CASSEPGDRGYEQYF	TGCGCCAGCAGTGAGCCTGGAGACAGGGGCTACGAGCAGTACTTC
TRBV6-2/TRBV6-3	-	few	TRBJ2-7	CASSQGTLTSYEQYF	TGTGCCAGCAGCCAGGGGACCCTGACCTCCTACGAGCAGTACTTC
TRBV6-1	-	many	TRBJ2-7	CASSEAYGGSYEQYF	TGTGCCAGCAGTGAAGCGTACGGAGGATCCTACGAGCAGTACTTC
TRBV5-4	TRBD1	-	TRBJ1-2	CASSYLDRPTDYGYIF	TGTGCCAGCAGCTACCTGGACAGGCCGACTGACTATGGCTACATCTTC
TRBV7-2	TRBD1	many	TRBJ2-1	CASSTTGLEDEQFF	TGTGCCAGCAGCACGACAGGGCTTGAGGATGAGCAGTTCTTC
TRBV5-1	TRBD1	-	TRBJ2-5	CASSPGQGAVGEPQYF	TGCGCCAGCAGCCCGGGACAGGGGGCAGTGGGAGAGCCCCAGTACTTC
TRBV5-1	-	many	TRBJ2-3	CASSSRGGVSDTQYF	TGCGCCAGCAGCTCCCGAGGGGGTGTCTCAGATACGCAGTATTTT
TRBV7-9	TRBD2	-	TRBJ2-1	CASSLVGLGYNEQFF	TGTGCCAGCAGCTTAGTGGGACTAGGCTACAATGAGCAGTTCTTC
TRBV6-6	-	many	TRBJ1-5	CASSYSPFGNQPQHF	TGTGCCAGCAGTTACTCGCCTTTCGGCAATCAGCCCCAGCATTTT
TRBV20-1	-	few	TRBJ2-7	CSAILIGSYEQYF	TGCAGTGCCATCCTGATCGGATCCTACGAGCAGTACTTC
TRBV30	-	few	TRBJ1-2	CAWTRQTNYGYTF	TGTGCCTGGACCCGACAGACCAACTATGGCTACACCTTC
TRBV6-5	-	-	TRBJ2-7	CARSYSFTGVAYAPYF	TGTGCCCGCAGTTACTCGTTTACTGGGGTGGCCTACGCGCCGTACTTC
TRBV9	-	many	TRBJ2-2	CASSVQVPGELFF	TGTGCCAGCAGCGTACAAGTCCCCGGGGAGCTGTTTTTT
TRBV28	TRBD1	-	TRBJ1-2	CASSFKTGTIYGYTF	TGTGCCAGCAGTTTCAAGACAGGGACCATTTATGGCTACACCTTC
TRBV29-1	-	few	TRBJ2-2	CSVEVVQGRNTGELFF	TGCAGCGTTGAAGTAGTACAGGGTCGGAACACCGGGGAGCTGTTTTTT
TRBV27	TRBD1	-	TRBJ2-7	CASSSGTGGAYEQYF	TGTGCCAGCAGTTCCGGGACAGGGGGGGCCTACGAGCAGTACTTC
TRBV11-2	-	few	TRBJ1-1	CASSLEARLNTEAFF	TGTGCCAGCAGCTTAGAGGCCCGTTTGAACACTGAAGCTTTCTTT
TRBV2	-	-	TRBJ2-7	CASRWGGATSYEQYF	TGTGCCAGCAGGTGGGGTGGGGCCACCTCCTACGAGCAGTACTTC
TRBV24-1	TRBD2	few	TRBJ2-1	CATSDFLAETYNEQFF	TGTGCCACCAGTGATTTCCTAGCGGAGACCTACAATGAGCAGTTCTTC
TRBV12-3/TRBV12-4	-	-	TRBJ1-2	CASSSQTTNYGYTF	TGTGCCAGCAGTTCACAGACAACGAACTATGGCTACACCTTC
TRBV5-1	-	many	TRBJ2-7	CASSAPGHTDSYEQYF	TGCGCCAGCAGCGCCCCGGGACACACCGACTCCTACGAGCAGTACTTC
TRBV15	TRBD1	many	TRBJ2-1	CATSREDRGFYNEQFF	TGTGCCACCAGCAGAGAAGACAGGGGTTTCTACAATGAGCAGTTCTTC
TRBV6-2/TRBV6-3	TRBD2	many	TRBJ2-7	CASSHRLAGGHEQYF	TGTGCCAGCAGTCATAGACTAGCGGGAGGCCACGAGCAGTACTTC
TRBV14	-	many	TRBJ1-6	CASSPKTLSSYNSPLHF	TGTGCCAGCAGCCCGAAGACACTGAGCTCCTATAATTCACCCCTCCACTTT
TRBV20-1	TRBD1	few	TRBJ1-1	CSAGALRGQGAPNTEAFF	TGCAGTGCTGGAGCCTTGCGGGGACAGGGGGCTCCGAACACTGAAGCTTTCTTT
TRBV27	-	few	TRBJ2-7	CASSLSKLNEQYF	TGTGCCAGCAGTTTATCGAAGCTCAACGAGCAGTACTTC
TRBV30	-	-	TRBJ1-3	CAWSSGGGNTIYF	TGTGCCTGGAGTTCCGGGGGCGGAAACACCATATATTTT